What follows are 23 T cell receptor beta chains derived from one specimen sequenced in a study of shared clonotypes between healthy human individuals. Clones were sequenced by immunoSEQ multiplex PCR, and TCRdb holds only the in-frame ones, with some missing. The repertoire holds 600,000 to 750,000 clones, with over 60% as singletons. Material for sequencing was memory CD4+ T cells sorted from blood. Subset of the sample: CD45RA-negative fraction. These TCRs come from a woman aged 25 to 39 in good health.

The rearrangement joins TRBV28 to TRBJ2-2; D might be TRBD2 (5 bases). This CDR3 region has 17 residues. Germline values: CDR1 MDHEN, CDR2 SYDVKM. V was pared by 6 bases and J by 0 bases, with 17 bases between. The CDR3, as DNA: TGTGCCAGCAGACTAAGCGGTAGACAAACGAACACCGGGGAGCTGTTTTTT. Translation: CASRLSGRQTNTGELFF.

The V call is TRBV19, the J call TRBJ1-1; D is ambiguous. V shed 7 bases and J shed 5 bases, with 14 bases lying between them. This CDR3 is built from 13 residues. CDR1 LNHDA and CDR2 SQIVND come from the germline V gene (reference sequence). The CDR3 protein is CASNIMGRTEAFF. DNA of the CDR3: TGTGCCAGTAATATTATGGGTAGAACTGAAGCTTTCTTT. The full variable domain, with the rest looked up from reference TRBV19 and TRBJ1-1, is DGGITQSPKYLFRKEGQNVTLSCEQNLNHDAMYWYRQDPGQGLRLIYYSQIVNDFQKGDIAEGYSVSREKKESFPLTVTSAQKNPTAFYLCASNIMGRTEAFFGQGTRLTVV.

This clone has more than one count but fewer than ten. The CDR3 loop is CASSQIGGNRGGLQYF. The DNA of the CDR3 is TGCGCCAGCAGCCAAATCGGCGGAAACAGGGGAGGACTTCAGTACTTC. The chain combines TRBV4-1 with TRBJ2-4; D possibly corresponds to TRBD1 (7 bases). V lost 2 bases, J lost 11 bases, and 22 bases lay in between. The CDR3 totals 16 residues. The germline CDR1 and CDR2 sequences are MGHRA and YSYEKL.

In DNA form, the CDR3 reads TGTGCCAGCAGTTACCGACAGGGCCTGGGGGAGCAGTACTTC. As protein: CASSYRQGLGEQYF. The rearrangement links TRBV6-5 to TRBJ2-7; 7 positions agree with TRBD1. CDR1 is MNHEY, CDR2 SVGAGI, per germline. This CDR3 is built from 14 residues. V shed 2 bases and J 7 bases; nucleotides not matched to a gene: 8.

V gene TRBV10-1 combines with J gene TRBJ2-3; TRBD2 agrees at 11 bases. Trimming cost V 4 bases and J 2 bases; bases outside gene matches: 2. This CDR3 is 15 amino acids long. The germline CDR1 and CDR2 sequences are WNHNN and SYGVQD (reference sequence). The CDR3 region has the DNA TGCGCCAGCAGTGGACTAGCGGGAAACACAGATACGCAGTATTTT. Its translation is CASSGLAGNTDTQYF.

DNA of the CDR3: TGTGCCAGCAGCAAAGGGGACTATGCCTACGAGCAGTACTTC. This sequence encodes CASSKGDYAYEQYF. The chain carries TRBV21-1 and TRBJ2-7; the D call TRBD2 from the table was never checked on the DNA. TRBV21-1 is an annotated pseudogene. CDR3 length: 14 amino acids.

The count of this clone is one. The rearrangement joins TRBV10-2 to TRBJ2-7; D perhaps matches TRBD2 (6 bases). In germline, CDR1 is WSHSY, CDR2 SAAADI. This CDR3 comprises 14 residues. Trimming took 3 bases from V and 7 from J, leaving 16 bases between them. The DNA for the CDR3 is TGCGCCAGCAGTGACGGGGACGGCGCGGGGGAGCAGTACTTC. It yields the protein CASSDGDGAGEQYF.

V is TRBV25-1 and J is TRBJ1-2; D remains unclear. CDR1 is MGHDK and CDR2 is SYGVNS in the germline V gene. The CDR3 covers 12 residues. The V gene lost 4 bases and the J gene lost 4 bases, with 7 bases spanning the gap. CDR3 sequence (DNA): TGTGCCAGCAGTGTTGGTCTCTATGGCTACACCTTC. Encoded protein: CASSVGLYGYTF.

The CDR3, as DNA: TGTGCCAGCAACACCAGGGATTCTGAAGCTTTCTTT. Translated: CASNTRDSEAFF. This chain links TRBV2 with TRBJ1-1; possible D gene TRBD1, 5 bases. The V gene's germline CDR1 is SNHLY and CDR2 FYNNEI. This CDR3 contains 12 residues. V was cut by 7 bases and J by 6 bases, with 12 bases left in between.

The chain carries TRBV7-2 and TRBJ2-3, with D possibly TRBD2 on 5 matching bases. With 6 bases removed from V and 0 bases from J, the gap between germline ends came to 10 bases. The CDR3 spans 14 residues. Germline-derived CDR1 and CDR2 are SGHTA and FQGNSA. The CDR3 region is CASRASRSTDTQYF. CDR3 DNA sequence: TGTGCCAGCAGGGCTAGCAGAAGCACAGATACGCAGTATTTT.

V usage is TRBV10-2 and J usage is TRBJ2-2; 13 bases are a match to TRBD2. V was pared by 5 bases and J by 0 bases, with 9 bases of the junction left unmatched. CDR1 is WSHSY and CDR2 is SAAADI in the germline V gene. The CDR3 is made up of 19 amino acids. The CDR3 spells CASSPPGTSGIANTGELFF. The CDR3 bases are TGCGCCAGCAGTCCTCCCGGGACTAGCGGGATCGCGAACACCGGGGAGCTGTTTTTT.

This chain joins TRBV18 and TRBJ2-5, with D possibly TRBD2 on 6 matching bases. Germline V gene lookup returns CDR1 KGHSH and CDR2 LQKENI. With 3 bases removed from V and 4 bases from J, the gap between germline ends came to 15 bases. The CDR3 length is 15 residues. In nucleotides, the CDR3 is TGTGCCAGCTCACCTGAACCACTAGCCTCAGAGACCCAGTACTTC. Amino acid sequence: CASSPEPLASETQYF.

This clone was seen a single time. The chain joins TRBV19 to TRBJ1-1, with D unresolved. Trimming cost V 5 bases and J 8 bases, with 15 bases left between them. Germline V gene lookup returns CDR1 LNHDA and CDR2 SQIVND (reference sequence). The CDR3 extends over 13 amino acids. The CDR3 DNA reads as TGTGCCAGTAGTGTAAGGACCCAGCACGAAGCTTTCTTT. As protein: CASSVRTQHEAFF.

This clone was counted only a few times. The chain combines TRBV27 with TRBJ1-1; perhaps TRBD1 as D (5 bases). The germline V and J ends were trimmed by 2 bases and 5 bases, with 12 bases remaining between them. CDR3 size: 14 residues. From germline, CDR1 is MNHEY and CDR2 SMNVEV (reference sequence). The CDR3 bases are TGTGCCAGCAGTTTAGAAGGGGCTTGGACTGAAGCTTTCTTT. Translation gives CASSLEGAWTEAFF.

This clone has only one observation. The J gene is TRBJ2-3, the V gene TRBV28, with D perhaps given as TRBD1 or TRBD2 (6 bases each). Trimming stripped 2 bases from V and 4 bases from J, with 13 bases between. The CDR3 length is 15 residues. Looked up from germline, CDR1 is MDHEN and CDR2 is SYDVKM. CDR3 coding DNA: TGTGCCAGCAGTTTACCGGGGGCTCGGGCAGATACGCAGTATTTT. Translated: CASSLPGARADTQYF.

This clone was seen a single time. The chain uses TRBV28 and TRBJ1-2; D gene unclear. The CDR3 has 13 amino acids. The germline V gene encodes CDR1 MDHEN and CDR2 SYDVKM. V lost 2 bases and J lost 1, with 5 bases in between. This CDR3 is CASSLVHNYGYTF. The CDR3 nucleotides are TGTGCCAGCAGTTTAGTCCATAACTATGGCTACACCTTC.

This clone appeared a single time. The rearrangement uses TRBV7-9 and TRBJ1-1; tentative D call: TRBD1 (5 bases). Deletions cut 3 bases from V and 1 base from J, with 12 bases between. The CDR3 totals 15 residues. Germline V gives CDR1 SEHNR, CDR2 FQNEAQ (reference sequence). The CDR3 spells CASSFQLTANTEAFF. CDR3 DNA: TGTGCCAGCAGCTTTCAACTGACAGCGAACACTGAAGCTTTCTTT.

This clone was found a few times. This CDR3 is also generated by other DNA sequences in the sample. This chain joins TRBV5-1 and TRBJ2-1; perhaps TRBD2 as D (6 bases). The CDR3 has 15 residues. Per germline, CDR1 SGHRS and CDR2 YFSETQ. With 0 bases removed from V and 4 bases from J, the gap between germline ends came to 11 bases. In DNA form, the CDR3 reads TGCGCCAGCAGCTTGGAATCAGCGGGTTACAATGAGCAGTTCTTC. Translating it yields CASSLESAGYNEQFF.

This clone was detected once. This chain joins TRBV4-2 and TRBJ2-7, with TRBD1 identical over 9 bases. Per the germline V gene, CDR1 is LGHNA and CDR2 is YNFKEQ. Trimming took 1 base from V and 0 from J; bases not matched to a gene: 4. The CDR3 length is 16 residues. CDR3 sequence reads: CASSQGTGANSYEQYF. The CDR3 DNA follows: TGTGCCAGCAGCCAAGGGACAGGGGCCAACTCCTACGAGCAGTACTTC.

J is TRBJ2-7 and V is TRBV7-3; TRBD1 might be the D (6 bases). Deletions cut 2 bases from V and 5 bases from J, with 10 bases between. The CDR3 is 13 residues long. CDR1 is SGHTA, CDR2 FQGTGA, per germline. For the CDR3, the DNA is TGTGCCAGCAGCTTAGGCAGGGACAACGAGCAGTACTTC. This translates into CASSLGRDNEQYF.

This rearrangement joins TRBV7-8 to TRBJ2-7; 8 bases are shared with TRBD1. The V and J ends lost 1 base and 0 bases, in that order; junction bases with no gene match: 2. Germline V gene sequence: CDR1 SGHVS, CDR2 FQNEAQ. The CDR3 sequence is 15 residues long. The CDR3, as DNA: TGTGCCAGCAGCTTAGGACAGGGGCCCTCCTACGAGCAGTACTTC. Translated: CASSLGQGPSYEQYF.

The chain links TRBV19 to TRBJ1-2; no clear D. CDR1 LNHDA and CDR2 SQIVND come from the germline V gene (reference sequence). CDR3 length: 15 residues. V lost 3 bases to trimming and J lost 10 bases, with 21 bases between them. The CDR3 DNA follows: TGTGCCAGTAGTATTTGGGCAGCCTCACCTAATCACTACACCTTC. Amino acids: CASSIWAASPNHYTF.

The CDR3 nucleotides are TGTGCCAGCAGCTTAGACGAGCGGCCCAACGGGGAGCTGTTTTTT. Translating gives CASSLDERPNGELFF. The V gene is TRBV7-7, the J gene TRBJ2-2, with D possibly TRBD2 on 5 matching bases. Per germline, CDR1 SSHAT and CDR2 FNYEAQ (reference sequence). The V gene lost 1 base and the J gene lost 7 bases, with 13 bases spanning the gap. The CDR3 runs to 15 residues.